Each of the 28 T cell receptor beta chains below was sequenced from the same sample in a study of blood T cell repertoires in COVID-19. Some clones are missing from TCRdb's copy, which holds only in-frame ones; the method was immunoSEQ multiplex PCR. The sample has roughly 77,000 clones; more than 80% are singletons. The sequenced sample consisted of peripheral blood. The receptors shown here come from a woman in her 70s with acute or convalescent COVID-19.

In its sample, this clone was seen once. V is TRBV7-2 and J is TRBJ1-4; perhaps TRBD1 as D (5 bases). Germline V gene lookup returns CDR1 SGHTA and CDR2 FQGNSA. Trimming took off 1 base at V and 5 bases at J, with 8 bases between the two ends. The CDR3 runs to 14 residues. The CDR3 reads CASSLGGGNEKLFF. The CDR3 DNA follows: TGTGCCAGCAGCTTAGGGGGGGGGAATGAAAAACTGTTTTTT.

This clone was seen a handful of times. The chain recombines TRBV13 with TRBJ1-1; a weak D match, TRBD1 (5 bases). Germline loops: CDR1 PRHDT, CDR2 FYEKMQ (reference sequence). This CDR3 has 15 amino acids. V was trimmed by 3 bases and J by 1 base, leaving 12 bases between them. CDR3 in amino acids: CASSFRYQGNTEAFF. CDR3 DNA: TGTGCCAGCAGCTTCCGGTACCAGGGGAACACTGAAGCTTTCTTT. The full variable domain, completed using reference TRBV13 and TRBJ1-1, is AAGVIQSPRHLIKEKRETATLKCYPIPRHDTVYWYQQGPGQDPQFLISFYEKMQSDKGSIPDRFSAQQFSDYHSELNMSSLELGDSALYFCASSFRYQGNTEAFFGQGTRLTVV.

V usage is TRBV9 and J usage is TRBJ1-2, with 9 bases identical to TRBD1. CDR1 is SGDLS, CDR2 YYNGEE, per germline. The CDR3 spans 14 residues. The V segment lost 4 bases and the J segment 8 bases; nucleotides outside the gene matches: 9. The CDR3 is CASSPIPGQGGYTF. In DNA, the CDR3 is TGTGCCAGCAGCCCGATACCGGGACAGGGAGGCTACACCTTC.

The chain combines TRBV11-3 with TRBJ1-1; D perhaps matches TRBD1 (5 bases). The CDR3 extends over 13 amino acids. Germline V gives CDR1 SGHNT, CDR2 YENEEA. V dropped 8 bases and J dropped 6 bases, with 16 bases sitting between them. In DNA form, the CDR3 reads TGTGCCAGCCTTCAGGGCCCTGAGGCTGAAGCTTTCTTT. Translation: CASLQGPEAEAFF.

J is TRBJ2-3 and V is TRBV11-1; 8 nucleotides align to TRBD1. This CDR3 has 15 residues. CDR1 and CDR2 from the germline V gene are SGHAT and FQDESV (reference sequence). The V gene end was trimmed by 4 bases and the J gene end by 2 bases; junction bases not matched to a gene: 5. For the CDR3, the DNA is TGTGCCAGCAGCTCACCGGGACAGGCCACAGATACGCAGTATTTT. Translated: CASSSPGQATDTQYF. The full variable domain, its missing parts supplied by reference TRBV11-1 and TRBJ2-3, is EAEVAQSPRYKITEKSQAVAFWCDPISGHATLYWYRQILGQGPELLVQFQDESVVDDSQLPKDRFSAERLKGVDSTLKIQPAELGDSAMYLCASSSPGQATDTQYFGPGTRLTVL.

This clone turned up a few times. V gene TRBV3-1 (or the pseudogene TRBV3-2) combines with J gene TRBJ1-3; D is unclear. V gave up 1 base and J gave up 1 base, with 8 bases separating them. This CDR3 is built from 15 residues. Germline V gene data show CDR1 as LGHDT and CDR2 as YNNKEL (reference sequence). The CDR3 nucleotides read TGTGCCAGCAGCCAAGCCCCCCAGTCTGGAAACACCATATATTTT. It encodes CASSQAPQSGNTIYF.

This chain uses TRBV7-9 with TRBJ2-7, with 11 bases that match TRBD2. The V and J ends lost 4 bases and 3 bases, in that order; junction bases with no gene match: 8. Per the germline V gene, CDR1 is SEHNR and CDR2 is FQNEAQ (reference sequence). The CDR3 runs to 16 residues. CDR3 amino acids: CASSSTSGAFLYEQYF. In DNA form, the CDR3 reads TGTGCCAGCAGCTCGACTAGCGGGGCGTTCCTCTACGAGCAGTACTTC.

The chain links TRBV7-9 to TRBJ1-2, with TRBD1 matching 7 bases. The CDR3 totals 13 residues. Germline values: CDR1 SEHNR, CDR2 FQNEAQ (reference sequence). V dropped 2 bases and J dropped 6; count of bases not matched to a gene: 3. CDR3 residues: CASSLMTGNGYTF. The DNA of the CDR3 is TGTGCCAGCAGCTTAATGACAGGGAATGGCTACACCTTC.

CDR3 nucleotide sequence: TGTGCCAGCAGCCAAAGGAGACTAGCGGGGGGGCCGGTAGATACGCAGTATTTT. Its protein product is CASSQRRLAGGPVDTQYF. J is TRBJ2-3 and V is TRBV4-2, with TRBD2 matching 14 bases. V shed 2 bases and J 5 bases; nucleotides not matched to a gene: 9. The germline V gene has CDR1 LGHNA and CDR2 YNFKEQ. The CDR3 spans 18 residues.

V is TRBV5-3 and J is TRBJ1-2, with a weak D call TRBD1 (5 bases). TRBV5-3 is sorted into the ORF group, with uncertain function. The CDR3 has 14 residues. V lost 4 bases, J lost 3 bases, and 13 bases lay in between. Here the CDR3 reads CARSPRRTHYGYTF. CDR3 DNA: TGTGCCAGAAGCCCGCGACGGACACACTATGGCTACACCTTC.

The V and J genes are TRBV9 and TRBJ1-3; 10 bases fit TRBD1. Germline trimming cut 3 bases from V and 4 bases from J; bases unmatched to any gene: 4. The CDR3 contains 15 residues. CDR1 SGDLS and CDR2 YYNGEE come from the germline V gene. DNA of the CDR3: TGTGCCAGCAGCGCGGGACAGGGGAACGGAAACACCATATATTTT. Translating gives CASSAGQGNGNTIYF.

This chain joins TRBV5-1 and TRBJ1-1; D may be TRBD1 (5 bases). CDR3 length: 15 amino acids. The germline V gene encodes CDR1 SGHRS and CDR2 YFSETQ. Trimming took 0 bases from V and 7 from J, leaving 16 bases between them. CDR3 sequence (DNA): TGCGCCAGCAGCTTGGGGCAGGGTATGGGTATTGAAGCTTTCTTT. As protein: CASSLGQGMGIEAFF.

V and J are TRBV9 and TRBJ2-2, with a tentative D call TRBD1 (6 bases). V shed 4 bases and J shed 3 bases, with 19 bases lying between them. This CDR3 is built from 17 residues. In germline, CDR1 is SGDLS, CDR2 YYNGEE. The CDR3 sequence is CASSLNRALIDTGELFF. The CDR3 bases are TGTGCCAGCAGCCTCAACAGGGCCTTAATTGACACCGGGGAGCTGTTTTTT.

The V gene is TRBV18, the J gene TRBJ2-1; 7 bases are shared with TRBD2. The V gene end was trimmed by 5 bases and the J gene end by 7 bases; junction bases not matched to a gene: 8. Germline CDR1 reads KGHSH; CDR2 reads LQKENI. The CDR3 is 14 residues long. The CDR3 DNA is TGTGCCAGCTCATCCTCTGGGACTACGAATGAGCAGTTCTTC. This sequence encodes CASSSSGTTNEQFF.

The V and J genes are TRBV7-9 and TRBJ2-7; 11 nucleotides agree with TRBD2. J lost 3 bases, V lost 3 bases, and 7 bases had no gene match. The germline V gene encodes CDR1 SEHNR and CDR2 FQNEAQ (reference sequence). The CDR3 has 16 amino acids. The CDR3 region is CASSLGQGLAVYEQYF. DNA for the CDR3: TGTGCCAGCAGCTTGGGACAGGGACTAGCGGTCTACGAGCAGTACTTC.

The chain combines TRBV7-9 with TRBJ1-2, with TRBD1 matching over 8 bases. J lost 4 bases, V lost 4 bases, and 11 bases had no gene match. This CDR3 contains 16 residues. Germline assignment: CDR1 SEHNR and CDR2 FQNEAQ (reference sequence). In DNA, the CDR3 is TGTGCCAGCAGCTCTAGCGTCAGGGGGCACGGCTATGGCTACACCTTC. Its protein is CASSSSVRGHGYGYTF.

This clone was observed a few times. The chain joins TRBV7-9 to TRBJ1-2; 7 bases map to TRBD1. Germline V gives CDR1 SEHNR, CDR2 FQNEAQ (reference sequence). Germline trimming cut 2 bases from V and 5 bases from J; bases unmatched to any gene: 11. The CDR3 has 16 residues. Written as DNA, the CDR3 is TGTGCCAGCAGCTTATCGGGGACGACAGGGAGGTATGGCTACACCTTC. Its translation: CASSLSGTTGRYGYTF.

V and J are TRBV10-3 and TRBJ2-5; D possibly corresponds to TRBD1 (6 bases). Trimming shortened V by 5 bases and J by 9 bases, and 19 bases separated the two germline ends. CDR1 and CDR2 (germline): ENHRY, SYGVKD. The CDR3 runs 14 residues. CDR3 sequence: CAISTPTEGDSQYF. The DNA of the CDR3 is TGTGCCATCAGTACACCTACTGAGGGGGATTCCCAGTACTTC.

This clone was observed a few times. CDR3 nucleotide sequence: TGTGCCAGCTTGAAATGGGCTTCTCATGGCTACACCTTC. It specifies CASLKWASHGYTF. This chain joins TRBV7-3 and TRBJ1-2; D call uncertain. The germline gives CDR1 SGHTA, CDR2 FQGTGA. Between the trimmed V and J ends, which lost 8 bases and 6 bases, there was a span of 16 bases. The CDR3 has 13 amino acids.

CDR3 sequence reads: CASSIWAGKDYEQYF. In nucleotides, the CDR3 is TGTGCCAGTAGTATTTGGGCAGGGAAGGACTACGAGCAGTACTTC. This chain connects TRBV19 to TRBJ2-7, with a weak D call TRBD1 (5 bases). Germline CDR1 LNHDA, CDR2 SQIVND (reference sequence). Trimming took off 3 bases at V and 3 bases at J, with 15 bases between the two ends. This CDR3 contains 15 residues. Full variable domain (missing parts from reference TRBV19 and TRBJ2-7): DGGITQSPKYLFRKEGQNVTLSCEQNLNHDAMYWYRQDPGQGLRLIYYSQIVNDFQKGDIAEGYSVSREKKESFPLTVTSAQKNPTAFYLCASSIWAGKDYEQYFGPGTRLTVT.

CDR3 amino acids: CASSRGTTGGAKNIQYF. The CDR3 nucleotides read TGCGCCAGCAGCCGAGGGACGACAGGCGGAGCCAAAAACATTCAGTACTTC. The chain recombines TRBV4-3 with TRBJ2-4; D possibly corresponds to TRBD1 (6 bases). V lost 4 bases and J 0 bases, leaving 16 bases between the germline ends. CDR3 length equals 17 residues. Looked up from germline, CDR1 is LGHNA and CDR2 is YSLEER.

This CDR3 reads CASSQEGLSNQPQHF. DNA of the CDR3: TGTGCCAGCAGCCAAGAAGGACTGTCCAATCAGCCCCAGCATTTT. The rearrangement joins TRBV4-2 to TRBJ1-5; no definite D call. Between the trimmed V and J ends, which lost 0 bases and 3 bases, there was a span of 9 bases. This CDR3 is 15 amino acids long. The V gene's germline CDR1 is LGHNA and CDR2 YNFKEQ.

This chain joins TRBV10-3 and TRBJ2-1, with TRBD1 matching over 9 bases. This CDR3 has 14 residues. J lost 5 bases, V lost 5 bases, and 4 bases had no gene match. Germline V CDR1 and CDR2: ENHRY, SYGVKD. The DNA for the CDR3 is TGTGCCATCAGTCTCCGGGACAGGGACAATGAGCAGTTCTTC. Amino acids: CAISLRDRDNEQFF.

In the case of this clone: No DNA is shown, since the ends of the CDR3 on it are uncertain; the CDR3 is the one TCRdb lists. The gene calls are TRBV25-1 and TRBJ1-2. Germline V gives CDR1 MGHDK, CDR2 SYGVNS. Including both end residues, the CDR3 is 16 amino acids long. The CDR3 is CASSDFRGGYGYGYTF.

The rearrangement joins TRBV6-6 to TRBJ1-5, with 9 bases aligning to TRBD1. The germline gives CDR1 MNHNY, CDR2 SVGAGI (reference sequence). This CDR3 spans 13 amino acids. With V trimmed by 8 bases and J by 7 bases, 6 bases remained unmatched. The CDR3 loop is CASRTGGRQPQHF. CDR3 coding DNA: TGTGCCAGCCGTACAGGGGGCAGACAGCCCCAGCATTTT.

V gene TRBV7-9 combines with J gene TRBJ2-1; TRBD1 aligns across 11 bases. The CDR3 is 14 amino acids. Germline V lookup: CDR1 SEHNR, CDR2 FQNEAQ (reference sequence). V shed 5 bases, J shed 4 bases, and the junction held 1 base outside the gene matches. CDR3 nucleotides: TGTGCCAGCAGCGGACAGGGGGCTTACAATGAGCAGTTCTTC. Its translation is CASSGQGAYNEQFF. Together with reference TRBV7-9 and TRBJ2-1, the CDR3 gives the full variable domain: DTGVSQNPRHKITKRGQNVTFRCDPISEHNRLYWYRQTLGQGPEFLTYFQNEAQLEKSRLLSDRFSAERPKGSFSTLEIQRTEQGDSAMYLCASSGQGAYNEQFFGPGTRLTVL.

CDR3 loop: CASSLTRSTEAFF. The CDR3 bases are TGTGCCAGCAGCTTAACAAGGAGCACTGAAGCTTTCTTT. The chain employs TRBV7-2 and TRBJ1-1, with D hard to call. This CDR3 has 13 residues. Trimming took off 2 bases at V and 4 bases at J, with 8 bases between the two ends. CDR1 is SGHTA and CDR2 is FQGNSA in the germline V gene.

The rearrangement uses TRBV3-1 (or the pseudogene TRBV3-2) and TRBJ1-3; D is possibly TRBD1 (6 bases). The V gene lost 0 bases and the J gene lost 0 bases, with 30 bases spanning the gap. Germline CDR1 LGHDT, CDR2 YNNKEL (reference sequence). The CDR3 loop spans 23 amino acids. The CDR3 loop reads CASSQDQSRDTGMAPNSGNTIYF. The CDR3 nucleotides read TGTGCCAGCAGCCAAGATCAATCTAGGGACACTGGTATGGCCCCCAACTCTGGAAACACCATATATTTT.